A selection of T cell receptor beta chains follows, all from one sample in a study of T cells in Graves' hyperthyroidism and ophthalmopathy. TCRdb processed the multiplex PCR reads anew with MiXCR; each CDR3 protein has one entry. This sample has 490,000 or so distinct CDR3 sequences, with roughly 23% found just once. The material sequenced was blood. The receptors shown here come from a woman aged 70 to 79 with Graves' ophthalmopathy. CDR3s include the opening cysteine and the closing phenylalanine or tryptophan. The D gene is left open where the match is weak. Not every row has a clone size; where given, it reads once, few, many or a size class.

TGCGCCAGCAGCTTGGGTGCCAGGGCTGAGTCTGGCTACACCTTC CASSLGARAESGYTF NA TRBV5-1 NA TRBJ1-2
TGTGCCAGCAGCTTAGATCCGTGGCGGGAGAACACCGGGGAGCTGTTTTTT CASSLDPWRENTGELFF NA TRBV11-2 many TRBJ2-2
TGTGCCAGCAGTACGGGGAAATATGGCTACACCTTC CASSTGKYGYTF NA TRBV28 few TRBJ1-2
TGTGCCAGCAGCTTAGAAGTTAAGGGGTCCATGAACACTGAAGCTTTCTTT CASSLEVKGSMNTEAFF NA TRBV11-2 few TRBJ1-1
TGTGCCAGCAGCCGTGGGGACATAAGAAGGTACGAGCAGTACTTC CASSRGDIRRYEQYF NA TRBV9 NA TRBJ2-7
TGTGCCAGCAGTTTGCAGGGGGCGAGAGGATGGGAGACCCAGTACTTC CASSLQGARGWETQYF TRBD1 TRBV6-2/TRBV6-3 few TRBJ2-5
TGTGCCAGCAGCTCCTGGGAGCGGGAGGGCCTTGTGCAGTACTTC CASSSWEREGLVQYF TRBD2 TRBV7-8 many TRBJ2-7
TGTGCCAGCAGTTTAACAGCTCCCTACGAGCAGTACTTC CASSLTAPYEQYF NA TRBV12-3/TRBV12-4 many TRBJ2-7
TGTGCCAGCAGCCGTGAGCGGGAGGGCGAGCAGTACTTC CASSREREGEQYF TRBD2 TRBV7-2 many TRBJ2-7
TGCGCCAGCAGCGCGAATAGACCGGGACAGCACAGGACAGATACGCAGTATTTT CASSANRPGQHRTDTQYF TRBD1 TRBV5-1 few TRBJ2-3
TGTGCCTGGAGTGTACTAGCGGGAGAAAATGAGCAGTTCTTC CAWSVLAGENEQFF TRBD2 TRBV30 many TRBJ2-1
TGTGCCAGCAGTGAGGGGGCGCATGAAAAACTGTTTTTT CASSEGAHEKLFF NA TRBV6-1 few TRBJ1-4
TGTGCCTGGCCTCGACGGATGAAGCAGCCCCAGCATTTT CAWPRRMKQPQHF NA TRBV30 NA TRBJ1-5
TGTGCCAGCAGGCACCCGGACAGGGAACGATTACGCCCTTCACCCCTCCACTTT CASRHPDRERLRPSPLHF TRBD1 TRBV6-1 NA TRBJ1-6
TGTGCCAGCAGCGTAGACCAACCCGGGGAGCTGTTTTTT CASSVDQPGELFF NA TRBV9 few TRBJ2-2
TGCAGTGCTAGAGATCTTCATGGGCGCCAAGGGTACGAGCAGTACTTC CSARDLHGRQGYEQYF NA TRBV20-1 few TRBJ2-7
TGTGCCAGCAGCCAAACTAGCGGGAATAACTACGAGCAGTACTTC CASSQTSGNNYEQYF TRBD2 TRBV11-2 NA TRBJ2-7
TGTGCCATCAGTACCACGAGCTATGGCTACACCTTC CAISTTSYGYTF NA TRBV10-3 NA TRBJ1-2
TGTGCCAGCAGCTTAGGGGCGGGGCTAGGGAATGAGCAGTTCTTC CASSLGAGLGNEQFF NA TRBV11-2 many TRBJ2-1
TGTGCCAGCAGTTCCACCGGACGGACAGGGGGCAACACTGAAGCTTTCTTT CASSSTGRTGGNTEAFF TRBD1 TRBV27 few TRBJ1-1
TGTGCCAGCAGTTTAGTTGGGACGGAGCAGTTCTTC CASSLVGTEQFF NA TRBV12-3/TRBV12-4 few TRBJ2-1
TGTGCCTGGAGTGCCCTAAAGGGACAGGGAGGCACTGAAGCTTTCTTT CAWSALKGQGGTEAFF TRBD1 TRBV30 few TRBJ1-1
TGTGCCTGGACCGCGACAGGGCGAGGCTCACCCCTCCACTTT CAWTATGRGSPLHF TRBD1 TRBV30 NA TRBJ1-6
TGTGCCAGCAGCGTTCCGGGAGTCGGGACTGAAGCTTTCTTT CASSVPGVGTEAFF NA TRBV7-8 NA TRBJ1-1
TGTGCCAGCAGCTTAGTCCGGGGCAGAAACCAAGAGACCCAGTACTTC CASSLVRGRNQETQYF NA TRBV11-2 many TRBJ2-5
TGTGCCAGCAGTTACTTGGGCTATGAGCAGTTCTTC CASSYLGYEQFF NA TRBV6-2/TRBV6-3 NA TRBJ2-1
TGTGCCAGCAGTGAATCATTTGTGATAGGAGAGACCCAGTACTTC CASSESFVIGETQYF NA TRBV25-1 few TRBJ2-5
TGCAGTGCAGAGGCCGGGACTCCCGAAAGGTACGAGCAGTACTTC CSAEAGTPERYEQYF NA TRBV20-1 few TRBJ2-7
TGTGCCAGCAGCTTAGCGCAGCTGGGGACCCAGTACTTC CASSLAQLGTQYF NA TRBV7-9 NA TRBJ2-5
TGTGCCAGCAGTTTGGCAGGGACCCATCAGCCCCAGCATTTT CASSLAGTHQPQHF NA TRBV12-3/TRBV12-4 many TRBJ1-5
TGTGCCAGCAGTTTAGAGGGACCCAGGGGGGAGTATGGCTACACCTTC CASSLEGPRGEYGYTF TRBD1 TRBV12-3/TRBV12-4 NA TRBJ1-2
TGTGCCAGCAGCTTAATTGGACCTGAAAAACTGTTTTTT CASSLIGPEKLFF NA TRBV7-2 NA TRBJ1-4
TGTGCCAGCAGCTTAGGGGACTGGGGGCAGTTCTTC CASSLGDWGQFF NA TRBV11-2 many TRBJ2-1
TGTGCCAGCAGTTTGGATCTTAGGGAGACCCAGTACTTC CASSLDLRETQYF NA TRBV7-3 many TRBJ2-5
TGTGCCAGTAGTATAAATCCTCCGGACAATGAGCAGTTCTTC CASSINPPDNEQFF NA TRBV19 few TRBJ2-1
TGTGCCAGCCAACCGACCAATTTCTACAATGAGCAGTTCTTC CASQPTNFYNEQFF NA TRBV28 many TRBJ2-1
TGTGCCAGTAGTCAAAATCCCGGGCCGTCCTATGGCTACACCTTC CASSQNPGPSYGYTF NA TRBV19 NA TRBJ1-2
TGTGCCAGCAGCTCAACGGGACAGGGTTCCTACGAGCAGTACTTC CASSSTGQGSYEQYF TRBD1 TRBV7-2 few TRBJ2-7
TGTGCCAGCAGGGATAGCGGGACCACCTACAATGAGCAGTTCTTC CASRDSGTTYNEQFF TRBD2 TRBV28 many TRBJ2-1